Detailed here is one T cell receptor (beta chain). The target antigen is unknown. The sample belongs to a study of neurological immune-mediated disorders. The unsorted libraries were generated from a total of 2 million PBMCs, which had been stored in RNAlater at -80 C. The CDR3 runs 14 residues. Trimming removed 6 bases at V and 4 bases at J, with 15 bases between. Per the germline V gene, CDR1 is MNHEY and CDR2 is SVGAGI. cDNA synthesis was performed by 5'RACE with 10-nucleotide random UMIs. TCRdb called the 5' RACE reads again in MiXCR, with one record for every CDR3 protein. The data hold tens of thousands of distinct CDR3 sequences, with 9.5% to 15% observed a single time. General study points: Falling below healthy controls, multiple sclerosis showed the least TCR clonal expansion, while HTLV-1-associated myelopathy showed the most. No sharing of CDR3 amino acid sequences was observed among expanded clones across subjects, suggesting private repertoires in all groups.

Sequencing was done on a sample of PBMCs. This chain joins TRBV6-5 and TRBJ1-1; a weak D match, TRBD1 (5 bases). This clonotype originated in an older woman with HTLV-1-associated myelopathy (HAM/TSP). CDR3 DNA sequence: TGTGCCAGCAGCGCCAGGGTGTCCGGCACTGAAGCTTTCTTT. Residues: CASSARVSGTEAFF.